These 5 T cell receptor beta chains were all obtained from the same sample, sequenced in a study of cytomegalovirus exposure and HLA in healthy donors. The PCR was carried out with 60 Vbeta primers and 13 Jbeta primers. TCRdb keeps only in-frame clones here, not all; method: immunoSEQ multiplex PCR. The data contain 150,000 to 180,000 clones, 79% of them seen just once; the ten biggest clones take up around 7.2%. Material: PBMCs. The receptors shown here come from a man between 25 and 39 years old in good health and CMV-seropositive.

The V call is TRBV28, the J call TRBJ2-7; D unclear. The germline V gene has CDR1 MDHEN and CDR2 SYDVKM. This CDR3 has 12 amino acids. V was cut by 5 bases and J by 4 bases, with 9 bases left in between. The CDR3 DNA reads TGTGCCAGCAGTGGAGAAATTTACGAGCAGTACTTC. It encodes CASSGEIYEQYF.

The table lists this clone with a few counts. The V and J genes are TRBV5-1 and TRBJ2-1, with 12 bases lining up with TRBD2. This CDR3 has 17 amino acids. The V gene's germline CDR1 is SGHRS and CDR2 YFSETQ. V was clipped by 1 base and J by 4 bases; unmatched bases: 6. The CDR3 DNA follows: TGCGCCAGCAGCTTGCGCGGACTAGCGGGGAGGTACAATGAGCAGTTCTTC. Its protein product is CASSLRGLAGRYNEQFF.

The V and J genes are TRBV6-5 and TRBJ1-5; no reliable D call. V was cut by 4 bases and J by 2 bases, with 9 bases left in between. CDR1 and CDR2 from the germline V gene are MNHEY and SVGAGI. The CDR3 is made up of 14 amino acids. The CDR3 DNA is TGTGCCAGCAGTTTCCAGATGGGCAATCAGCCCCAGCATTTT. Its protein product is CASSFQMGNQPQHF.

Regarding this clone: A read error may produce the germline difference seen at one junction end. This rearrangement joins TRBV2 to TRBJ2-3; D unresolved. The CDR3 is made up of 15 amino acids. The germline CDR1 and CDR2 sequences are SNHLY and FYNNEI. The CDR3 sequence is CASIEGPQSTDTQYF. DNA of the CDR3: TGTGCCAGCATTGAAGGCCCTCAGAGCACAGATACGCAGTATTTT.

This chain connects TRBV30 to TRBJ1-3; the match to TRBD1 covers 10 bases. CDR3 size: 12 residues. In germline, CDR1 is GTSNPN, CDR2 SVGIG (reference sequence). Trimming cost V 7 bases and J 12 bases; bases outside gene matches: 9. The CDR3 sequence: CAYLRTGGGIYF. For the CDR3, the DNA is TGTGCCTACCTAAGGACAGGGGGGGGCATATATTTT.